The 19 T cell receptor beta chains given below trace back to one sample, sequenced in a study of siplizumab effects on memory and regulatory T cells. Using immunoSEQ multiplex PCR, the repertoire was profiled, and TCRdb retains in-frame clones only, with some absent. Among 100,000 or so clones, 85% to 95% were seen once, and the ten largest hold around 0.3%. The sequencing input was CD4+ T cells sorted from blood. These receptors all come from a human donor in good health.

The chain carries TRBV30 and TRBJ2-4; D is unresolved. CDR3 length equals 13 residues. V shed 3 bases and J shed 2 bases, with 8 bases lying between them. Germline V gene lookup returns CDR1 GTSNPN and CDR2 SVGIG (reference sequence). In DNA, the CDR3 is TGTGCCTGGAGAAAGAGGTCCAAAAACATTCAGTACTTC. It specifies CAWRKRSKNIQYF.

This rearrangement joins TRBV30 to TRBJ1-4; no clear D. Trimming shortened V by 3 bases and J by 1 base, and 24 bases separated the two germline ends. The CDR3 is made up of 19 amino acids. The germline gives CDR1 GTSNPN, CDR2 SVGIG (reference sequence). CDR3 coding DNA: TGTGCCTGGAGCGCCGTTGAGATGGTTATGGATGGAACTAATGAAAAACTGTTTTTT. Residues: CAWSAVEMVMDGTNEKLFF. Full variable domain (rest looked up from reference TRBV30 and TRBJ1-4): SQTIHQWPATLVQPVGSPLSLECTVEGTSNPNLYWYRQAAGRGLQLLFYSVGIGQISSEVPQNLSASRPQDRQFILSSKKLLLSDSGFYLCAWSAVEMVMDGTNEKLFFGSGTQLSVL.

The chain uses TRBV6-1 and TRBJ2-3; 12 nucleotides match TRBD2. After removal of 2 bases from V and 3 bases from J, the junction contained 6 bases not matched to a gene. Germline V gene data show CDR1 as MNHNS and CDR2 as SASEGT. The CDR3 length is 17 residues. The CDR3 DNA follows: TGTGCCAGCAGTGAATTTACTAGCGGGAGGTCGACAGATACGCAGTATTTT. Translated: CASSEFTSGRSTDTQYF.

The chain carries TRBV9 and TRBJ2-1; 11 bases match TRBD2. CDR3 length: 18 amino acids. After removal of 0 bases from V and 9 bases from J, the junction contained 14 bases not matched to a gene. Per the germline V gene, CDR1 is SGDLS and CDR2 is YYNGEE. CDR3 region: CASSVAPTSGAGIGEQFF. The CDR3 region has the DNA TGTGCCAGCAGCGTAGCTCCGACTAGCGGGGCCGGTATAGGTGAGCAGTTCTTC.

This clone was detected once. CDR3 protein: CASSNRGSGNTIYF. Here the CDR3 DNA reads TGTGCCAGCAGTAACAGGGGCTCTGGAAACACCATATATTTT. This chain joins TRBV6-4 and TRBJ1-3; 7 bases are a match to TRBD1. CDR1 MRHNA and CDR2 SNTAGT come from the germline V gene. The CDR3 is made up of 14 amino acids. Unmatched junction bases numbered 1, after V lost 5 bases and J lost 0 bases.

J is TRBJ2-1 and V is TRBV4-3, with TRBD2 identical over 8 bases. Germline CDR1 is LGHNA and CDR2 is YSLEER. After removal of 0 bases from V and 6 bases from J, the junction contained 10 bases not matched to a gene. The CDR3 consists of 17 residues. CDR3 protein: CASSQDAGLVLINEQFF. DNA for the CDR3: TGCGCCAGCAGCCAAGATGCGGGACTAGTATTAATCAATGAGCAGTTCTTC.

V and J are TRBV12-5 and TRBJ1-5; tentative D call: TRBD1 (5 bases). The length of the CDR3 is 15 residues. The V gene's germline CDR1 is LGHNT and CDR2 FRNRAP. V lost 1 base and J lost 6, with 13 bases in between. The CDR3: CASGLGGAYPQPQHF. The CDR3 nucleotides read TGTGCTAGTGGTTTGGGAGGGGCCTACCCTCAGCCCCAGCATTTT.

The chain employs TRBV4-1 and TRBJ1-5; no reliable D call. This CDR3 contains 18 residues. CDR1 MGHRA and CDR2 YSYEKL come from the germline V gene. Between the trimmed V and J ends, which lost 1 base and 1 base, there was a span of 17 bases. The CDR3 sequence is CASSQVDMGFRSNQPQHF. CDR3 coding DNA: TGCGCCAGCAGCCAAGTAGACATGGGGTTCAGAAGCAATCAGCCCCAGCATTTT.

CDR3 loop: CSVAGGPNQPQHF. The CDR3 DNA follows: TGCAGCGTTGCAGGGGGTCCGAATCAGCCCCAGCATTTT. This chain uses TRBV29-1 with TRBJ1-5, with TRBD1 matching 7 bases. Germline trimming cut 4 bases from V and 4 bases from J; bases unmatched to any gene: 4. This CDR3 is 13 amino acids long. The V gene's germline CDR1 is SQVTM and CDR2 ANQGSEA.

V usage is TRBV6-1 and J usage is TRBJ2-7; D is tentatively TRBD1 or TRBD2 (5 bases each). V was trimmed by 6 bases and J by 0 bases, leaving 15 bases between them. The CDR3 is made up of 15 amino acids. Germline V lookup: CDR1 MNHNS, CDR2 SASEGT. CDR3 sequence: CASSPTGTDSYEQYF. The CDR3 DNA reads as TGTGCCAGCAGCCCAACCGGGACGGACTCCTACGAGCAGTACTTC.

V usage is TRBV7-2 and J usage is TRBJ2-7; 10 nucleotides align to TRBD1. Looked up from germline, CDR1 is SGHTA and CDR2 is FQGNSA. V was clipped by 4 bases and J by 5 bases; unmatched bases: 8. CDR3 length: 15 amino acids. For the CDR3, the DNA is TGTGCCAGCAGCTCCCTCCCGGGACAGGGGAACGAGCAGTACTTC. It translates to CASSSLPGQGNEQYF. Full variable domain (outside the CDR3, taken from reference TRBV7-2 and TRBJ2-7): GAGVSQSPSNKVTEKGKDVELRCDPISGHTALYWYRQSLGQGLEFLIYFQGNSAPDKSGLPSDRFSAERTGGSVSTLTIQRTQQEDSAVYLCASSSLPGQGNEQYFGPGTRLTVT.

The chain recombines TRBV6-6 with TRBJ2-1, with TRBD2 identical over 9 bases. The ends lost 0 bases at V and 9 bases at J; junction bases unmatched: 9. Germline-derived CDR1 and CDR2 are MNHNY and SVGAGI (reference sequence). The CDR3 runs to 16 residues. For the CDR3, the DNA is TGTGCCAGCAGTTACTCGGGCGGGAGGGCCTACCTTGAGCAGTTCTTC. Its translation is CASSYSGGRAYLEQFF.

V and J are TRBV27 and TRBJ2-1, with 11 positions matching TRBD1. V shed 6 bases and J 7 bases; nucleotides not matched to a gene: 5. The CDR3 loop spans 14 amino acids. Per the germline V gene, CDR1 is MNHEY and CDR2 is SMNVEV (reference sequence). Here the CDR3 reads CASRNRDRGNEQFF. For the CDR3, the DNA is TGTGCCAGCAGGAACCGGGACAGGGGGAATGAGCAGTTCTTC.

This clone was seen more than once but under ten times. The V call is TRBV12-5, the J call TRBJ1-5; 8 bases map to TRBD1. V trimming: 1 base; J trimming: 2 bases; junction bases outside the gene matches: 4. CDR1 and CDR2 from the germline V gene are LGHNT and FRNRAP. This CDR3 is built from 16 residues. Written as DNA, the CDR3 is TGTGCTAGTGGTTTGGGAACAGGGGGGGGCAATCAGCCCCAGCATTTT. It specifies CASGLGTGGGNQPQHF.

This chain connects TRBV7-9 to TRBJ2-2; D may match TRBD1 or TRBD2 (5 bases each). CDR1 and CDR2 from the germline V gene are SEHNR and FQNEAQ (reference sequence). The CDR3 extends over 15 amino acids. Trimming cost V 5 bases and J 11 bases, with 21 bases left between them. CDR3 sequence reads: CASSPIRDLRDELFF. The CDR3 nucleotides are TGTGCCAGCAGCCCCATTCGGGACCTCCGGGACGAGCTGTTTTTT.

J is TRBJ1-1 and V is TRBV6-1; D not certain. This CDR3 comprises 14 residues. Trimming removed 0 bases from V and 4 bases from J, with 9 bases in between. Germline CDR1 MNHNS, CDR2 SASEGT. This CDR3 reads CASSEASGGTEAFF. The DNA for the CDR3 is TGTGCCAGCAGTGAAGCAAGCGGAGGCACTGAAGCTTTCTTT.

This chain uses TRBV19 with TRBJ2-7; 9 positions match TRBD2. The J segment lost 7 bases and the V segment lost 4 bases, leaving 5 bases of the junction unmatched. The CDR3 is made up of 13 amino acids. Germline assignment: CDR1 LNHDA and CDR2 SQIVND (reference sequence). CDR3 bases: TGTGCCAGTAGTAGCGGGAGGGCAGGGGAGCAGTACTTC. Its translation is CASSSGRAGEQYF. The complete variable domain, with remaining parts taken from reference TRBV19 and TRBJ2-7, reads DGGITQSPKYLFRKEGQNVTLSCEQNLNHDAMYWYRQDPGQGLRLIYYSQIVNDFQKGDIAEGYSVSREKKESFPLTVTSAQKNPTAFYLCASSSGRAGEQYFGPGTRLTVT.

The CDR3 sequence: CASSEQTPTRGASTDTQYF. The CDR3 coding sequence is TGTGCCAGCAGCGAACAGACACCCACCCGGGGGGCGAGCACAGATACGCAGTATTTT. The chain carries TRBV9 and TRBJ2-3; TRBD2 might be the D (7 bases). The CDR3 covers 19 residues. From germline, CDR1 is SGDLS and CDR2 YYNGEE. With 3 bases removed from V and 0 bases from J, the gap between germline ends came to 23 bases.

The chain couples TRBV7-3 to TRBJ1-2; D is perhaps TRBD1 (6 bases). V was shortened by 6 bases and J by 7 bases, with 15 bases between the two germline ends. Germline V CDR1 and CDR2: SGHTA, FQGTGA. The CDR3 covers 13 residues. CDR3 sequence reads: CASSPGQGFGYTF. The CDR3 bases are TGTGCCAGCAGTCCGGGGCAGGGGTTTGGCTACACCTTC.